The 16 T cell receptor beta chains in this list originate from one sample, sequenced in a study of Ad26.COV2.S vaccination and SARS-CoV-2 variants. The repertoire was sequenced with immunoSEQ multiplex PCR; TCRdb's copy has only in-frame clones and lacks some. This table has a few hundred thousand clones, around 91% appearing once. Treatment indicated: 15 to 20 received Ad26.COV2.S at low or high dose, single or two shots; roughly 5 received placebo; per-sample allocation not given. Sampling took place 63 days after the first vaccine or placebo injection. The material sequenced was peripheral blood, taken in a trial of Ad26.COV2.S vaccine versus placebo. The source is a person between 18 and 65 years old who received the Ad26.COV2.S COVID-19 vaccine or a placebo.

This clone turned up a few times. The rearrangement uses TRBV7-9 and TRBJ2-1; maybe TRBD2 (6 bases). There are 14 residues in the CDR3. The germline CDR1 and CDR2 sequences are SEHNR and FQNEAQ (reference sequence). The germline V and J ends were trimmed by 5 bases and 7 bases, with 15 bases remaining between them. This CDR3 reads CASSTRLSGNEQFF. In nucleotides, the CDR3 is TGTGCCAGCAGCACCAGACTAAGCGGGAATGAGCAGTTCTTC.

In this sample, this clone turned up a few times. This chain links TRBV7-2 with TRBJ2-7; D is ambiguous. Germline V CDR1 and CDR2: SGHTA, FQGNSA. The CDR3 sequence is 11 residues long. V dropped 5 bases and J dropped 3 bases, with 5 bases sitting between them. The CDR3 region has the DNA TGTGCCAGCAGCCCCAACTACGAGCAGTACTTC. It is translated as CASSPNYEQYF.

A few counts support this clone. CDR3 amino acids: CASSPRTGWWRDTGELFF. The CDR3 DNA is TGTGCCAGCAGCCCGCGGACGGGGTGGTGGAGGGACACCGGGGAGCTGTTTTTT. The V and J genes are TRBV5-8 and TRBJ2-2; D is possibly TRBD2 (6 bases). Germline CDR1 reads SGHTS; CDR2 reads YDEGEE. The length of the CDR3 is 18 residues. V lost 4 bases, J lost 3 bases, and 22 bases lay in between.

CDR3 residues: CASSRGANQPQHF. CDR3 sequence (DNA): TGTGCCAGCAGCAGGGGGGCGAATCAGCCCCAGCATTTT. The J gene is TRBJ1-5, the V gene TRBV6-5; 7 bases are a match to TRBD1. V lost 6 bases and J lost 4; bases outside the gene matches: 3. The CDR3 runs 13 residues. Germline V gives CDR1 MNHEY, CDR2 SVGAGI.

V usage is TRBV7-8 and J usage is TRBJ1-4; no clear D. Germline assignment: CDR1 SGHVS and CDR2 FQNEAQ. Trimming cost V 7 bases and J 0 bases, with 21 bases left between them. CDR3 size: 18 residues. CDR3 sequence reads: CASTQAEAPDPTNEKLFF. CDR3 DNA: TGTGCCAGCACCCAAGCCGAAGCGCCAGACCCAACTAATGAAAAACTGTTTTTT.

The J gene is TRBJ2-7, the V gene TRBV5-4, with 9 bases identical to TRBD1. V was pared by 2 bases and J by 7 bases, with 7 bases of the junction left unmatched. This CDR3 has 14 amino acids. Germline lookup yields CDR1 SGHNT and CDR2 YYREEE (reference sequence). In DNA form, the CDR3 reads TGTGCCAGCAGCTTAATGGGACAGGGAAGGGAGCAGTACTTC. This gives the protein CASSLMGQGREQYF.

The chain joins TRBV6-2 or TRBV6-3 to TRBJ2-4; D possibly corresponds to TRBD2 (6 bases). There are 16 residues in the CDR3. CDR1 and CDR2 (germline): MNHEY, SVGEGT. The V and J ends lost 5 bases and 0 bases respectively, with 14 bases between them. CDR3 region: CASSRGGKGAKNIQYF. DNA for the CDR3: TGTGCCAGCAGTCGGGGAGGCAAGGGAGCCAAAAACATTCAGTACTTC.

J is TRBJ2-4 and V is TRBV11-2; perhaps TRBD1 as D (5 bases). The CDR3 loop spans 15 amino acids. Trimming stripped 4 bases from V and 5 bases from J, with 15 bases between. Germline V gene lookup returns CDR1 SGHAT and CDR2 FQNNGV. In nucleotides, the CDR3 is TGTGCCAGCAGCTCTTACACAGGAACCCAAAACATTCAGTACTTC. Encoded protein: CASSSYTGTQNIQYF.

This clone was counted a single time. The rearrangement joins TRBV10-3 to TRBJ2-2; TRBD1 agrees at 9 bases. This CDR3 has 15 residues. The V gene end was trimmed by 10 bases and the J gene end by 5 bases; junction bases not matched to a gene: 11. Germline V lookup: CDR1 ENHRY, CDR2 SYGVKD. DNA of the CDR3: TGTGCCACCCGGGGGGACAGGGTGGTAACCGGGGAGCTGTTTTTT. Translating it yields CATRGDRVVTGELFF.

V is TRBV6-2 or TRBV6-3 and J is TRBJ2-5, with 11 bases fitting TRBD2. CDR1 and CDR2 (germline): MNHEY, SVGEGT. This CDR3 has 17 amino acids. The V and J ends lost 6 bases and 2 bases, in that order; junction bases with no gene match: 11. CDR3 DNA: TGTGCCAGCAGCCCCCTCATGGGACTAGCGGCTCAAGAGACCCAGTACTTC. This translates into CASSPLMGLAAQETQYF.

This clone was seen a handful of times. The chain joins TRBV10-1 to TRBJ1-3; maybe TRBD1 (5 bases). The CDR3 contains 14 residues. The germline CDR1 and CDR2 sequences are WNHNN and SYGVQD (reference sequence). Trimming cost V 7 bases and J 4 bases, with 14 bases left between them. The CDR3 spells CASTQVEYGNTIYF. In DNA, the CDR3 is TGCGCCAGCACACAGGTCGAATACGGAAACACCATATATTTT.

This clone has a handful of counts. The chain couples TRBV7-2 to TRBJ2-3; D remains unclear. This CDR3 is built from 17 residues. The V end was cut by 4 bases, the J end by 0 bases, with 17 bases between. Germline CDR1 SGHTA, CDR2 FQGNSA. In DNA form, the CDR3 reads TGTGCCAGCAGCTCCTTGCTATCACATACTAGCACAGATACGCAGTATTTT. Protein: CASSSLLSHTSTDTQYF.

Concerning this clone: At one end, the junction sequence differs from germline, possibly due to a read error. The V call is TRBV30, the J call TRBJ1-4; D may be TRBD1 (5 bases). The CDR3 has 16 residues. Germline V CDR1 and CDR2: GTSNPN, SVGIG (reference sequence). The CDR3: CAWSVYRTTTNEKLFF. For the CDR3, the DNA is TGTGCCTGGAGTGTGTACAGGACCACAACTAATGAAAAACTTTTTTTT.

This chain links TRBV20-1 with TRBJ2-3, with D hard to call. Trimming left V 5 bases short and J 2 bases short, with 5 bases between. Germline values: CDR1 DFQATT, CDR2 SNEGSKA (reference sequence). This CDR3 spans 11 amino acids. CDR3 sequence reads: CSADFTDTQYF. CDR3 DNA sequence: TGCAGTGCTGACTTCACAGATACGCAGTATTTT.

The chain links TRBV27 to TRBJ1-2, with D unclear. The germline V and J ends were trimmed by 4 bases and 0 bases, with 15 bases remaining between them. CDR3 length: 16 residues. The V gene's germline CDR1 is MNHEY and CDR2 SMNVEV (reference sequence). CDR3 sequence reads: CASSSRAAEANYGYTF. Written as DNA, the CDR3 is TGTGCCAGCAGTTCTAGGGCAGCAGAAGCTAACTATGGCTACACCTTC.

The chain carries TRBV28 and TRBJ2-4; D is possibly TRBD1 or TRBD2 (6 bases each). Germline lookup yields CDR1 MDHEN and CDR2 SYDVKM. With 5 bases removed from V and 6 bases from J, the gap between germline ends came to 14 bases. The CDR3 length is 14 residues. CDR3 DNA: TGTGCCAGCAGTCCCGGGGGCGGCAGAAACATTCAGTACTTC. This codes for CASSPGGGRNIQYF.